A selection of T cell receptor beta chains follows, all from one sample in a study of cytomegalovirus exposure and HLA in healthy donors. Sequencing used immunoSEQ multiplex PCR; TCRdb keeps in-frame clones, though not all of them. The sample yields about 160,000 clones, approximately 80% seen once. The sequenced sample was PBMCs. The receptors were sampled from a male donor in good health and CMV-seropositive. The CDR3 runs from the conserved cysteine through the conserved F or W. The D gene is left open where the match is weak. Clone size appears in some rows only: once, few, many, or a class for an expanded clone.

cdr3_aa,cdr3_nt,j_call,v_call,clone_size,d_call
CASSLVVPNSYNSPLHF,TGTGCCAGCAGCTTAGTTGTCCCAAACTCCTATAATTCACCCCTCCACTTT,TRBJ1-6,TRBV7-2,-,-
CASSGGRGPGNTIYF,TGTGCCAGCAGTGGGGGAAGGGGGCCCGGAAACACCATATATTTT,TRBJ1-3,TRBV6-1,-,TRBD1
CASSPIGTDTQYF,TGCGCCAGCAGTCCTATCGGCACAGATACGCAGTATTTT,TRBJ2-3,TRBV10-2,-,-
CASGYPGRPGEQYF,TGTGCCAGTGGATACCCCGGGCGCCCGGGAGAGCAGTACTTC,TRBJ2-7,TRBV19,-,-
CAWSRSNNEQFF,TGTGCCTGGTCGCGGTCGAACAATGAGCAGTTCTTC,TRBJ2-1,TRBV30,few,-
CASKNREGSNQPQHF,TGTGCCAGCAAAAACAGGGAGGGGAGCAATCAGCCCCAGCATTTT,TRBJ1-5,TRBV2,-,-
CASSSGLAGGPTDEQYF,TGTGCCAGCAGCTCCGGACTAGCGGGGGGGCCTACCGACGAGCAGTACTTC,TRBJ2-7,TRBV11-2,-,TRBD2
CASSPGDPSTDTQYF,TGCGCCAGCAGCCCGGGGGACCCAAGCACAGATACGCAGTATTTT,TRBJ2-3,TRBV5-1,-,-
CASSQRETQGLFEQYF,TGCGCCAGCAGCCAGAGGGAAACACAGGGGCTCTTCGAGCAGTACTTC,TRBJ2-7,TRBV4-1,-,TRBD1
CASSFQGADTQYF,TGTGCCAGTAGTTTCCAAGGGGCAGATACGCAGTATTTT,TRBJ2-3,TRBV19,-,-
CASSFGTGNEKLFF,TGTGCCAGCAGCTTCGGGACAGGCAATGAAAAACTGTTTTTT,TRBJ1-4,TRBV5-6,-,TRBD1
CASGPVASYGYTF,TGTGCCAGTGGTCCTGTGGCCAGCTATGGCTACACCTTC,TRBJ1-2,TRBV19,-,-
CASKGQINTGELFF,TGTGCCAGTAAGGGACAGATTAACACCGGGGAGCTGTTTTTT,TRBJ2-2,TRBV19,-,TRBD1
CASSPGQGPRYEQYF,TGCGCCAGCAGCCCGGGACAGGGGCCGAGGTACGAGCAGTACTTC,TRBJ2-7,TRBV4-3,-,TRBD1
CASSLGLAGSDTQYF,TGTGCCAGCAGCTTAGGACTAGCGGGGTCAGATACGCAGTATTTT,TRBJ2-3,TRBV7-3,-,TRBD2
CASSPQTDTQYF,TGTGCCAGCAGCCCTCAGACAGATACGCAGTATTTT,TRBJ2-3,TRBV7-2,-,-
CASSLFGQLAGGSGEQYF,TGTGCCAGCAGCTTGTTTGGCCAACTAGCGGGGGGCTCGGGGGAGCAGTACTTC,TRBJ2-7,TRBV5-4,-,TRBD2
CASSHFRGVAGTGELFF,TGTGCCAGCAGCCACTTTCGGGGGGTTGCCGGCACCGGGGAGCTGTTTTTT,TRBJ2-2,TRBV14,-,TRBD2
CATEYEQYF,TGTGCCACAGAATACGAGCAGTACTTC,TRBJ2-7,TRBV5-8,-,-
CASSGTGRAEAFF,TGCGCCAGCAGCGGGACAGGGCGTGCTGAAGCTTTCTTT,TRBJ1-1,TRBV5-1,once,TRBD1
CASRVGGQPQHF,TGTGCCAGCAGGGTAGGAGGTCAGCCCCAGCATTTT,TRBJ1-5,TRBV6-5,-,-
CASSVDRDRETQYF,TGTGCCAGCAGCGTCGACAGGGATAGAGAGACCCAGTACTTC,TRBJ2-5,TRBV7-2,once,TRBD1
CASSTFAGSNQPQHF,TGTGCCAGCAGCACCTTCGCAGGGAGCAATCAGCCCCAGCATTTT,TRBJ1-5,TRBV6-1,few,-
CASSVDGIGGYTF,TGTGCCAGCAGCGTAGACGGGATAGGTGGCTACACCTTC,TRBJ1-2,TRBV9,once,-
CASSPDRGQPQHF,TGTGCCAGCAGTCCGGACAGGGGTCAGCCCCAGCATTTT,TRBJ1-5,TRBV6-5,-,TRBD1
CASSTDRAHNEKLFF,TGTGCCAGCAGTACCGACAGGGCGCATAATGAAAAACTGTTTTTT,TRBJ1-4,TRBV6-6,-,TRBD1
CASSVTGGIYEQYF,TGTGCCAGCAGTGTGACAGGGGGCATCTACGAGCAGTACTTC,TRBJ2-7,TRBV6-5,-,TRBD1
CASSYTGTLNTEAFF,TGTGCCAGCAGTTACACCGGGACACTCAACACTGAAGCTTTCTTT,TRBJ1-1,TRBV6-5,few,-
CASSPRQGSTDTQYF,TGTGCCAGCTCACCTCGTCAGGGATCCACAGATACGCAGTATTTT,TRBJ2-3,TRBV18,-,-
CASSLNTGPRTEAFF,TGTGCCAGCAGCTTAAATACAGGCCCCCGCACTGAAGCTTTCTTT,TRBJ1-1,TRBV7-2,-,-
CASNRQGGEKLFF,TGTGCCAGCAACCGACAGGGGGGTGAAAAACTGTTTTTT,TRBJ1-4,TRBV7-9,-,TRBD1
CASRTGQMNTGELFF,TGTGCCAGCAGGACTGGACAAATGAACACCGGGGAGCTGTTTTTT,TRBJ2-2,TRBV27,-,-
CAISQGLAVGEQFF,TGTGCCATCAGCCAGGGACTAGCGGTCGGTGAGCAGTTCTTC,TRBJ2-1,TRBV10-3,-,TRBD2
CASSLRRQVNNSPLHF,TGTGCCAGCAGCCTCCGGCGACAGGTGAATAATTCACCCCTCCACTTT,TRBJ1-6,TRBV7-2,once,-
CATRESGGGEYQETQYF,TGTGCCACCAGGGAGAGCGGGGGGGGCGAGTACCAAGAGACCCAGTACTTC,TRBJ2-5,TRBV15,few,TRBD2
CAWSVRQGDSPLHF,TGTGCCTGGAGTGTACGACAGGGGGATTCACCCCTCCACTTT,TRBJ1-6,TRBV30,-,TRBD1
CASSDGVGNTEAFF,TGTGCCAGCAGTGACGGAGTAGGGAACACTGAAGCTTTCTTT,TRBJ1-1,TRBV6-4,-,-
CASSQVPRQASGDQPQHF,TGCGCCAGCAGCCAAGTCCCCCGCCAGGCTTCAGGGGATCAGCCCCAGCATTTT,TRBJ1-5,TRBV4-1,-,-
CASRRRDKGTEAFF,TGTGCCAGCAGGCGCCGGGACAAGGGGACTGAAGCTTTCTTT,TRBJ1-1,TRBV6-5,few,-
CASSHRAGGGPHLSSQYF,TGCGCCAGCAGCCATCGGGCGGGGGGAGGCCCACACCTCTCCTCCCAGTACTTC,TRBJ2-5,TRBV4-3,-,TRBD2
CASSYSGQGNGYTF,TGTGCCAGCAGTTACTCGGGTCAGGGGAATGGCTACACCTTC,TRBJ1-2,TRBV6-5,few,-
CASTKTSGTPEEQFF,TGTGCCAGCACCAAGACTAGCGGGACCCCCGAGGAGCAGTTCTTC,TRBJ2-1,TRBV7-8,-,TRBD2
CASSQSAGAGMNTEAFF,TGCGCCAGCAGCCAGAGCGCAGGGGCAGGGATGAACACTGAAGCTTTCTTT,TRBJ1-1,TRBV4-1,-,-
CASSLAGGPNNEQFF,TGTGCCAGCAGCCTAGCGGGGGGGCCAAACAATGAGCAGTTCTTC,TRBJ2-1,TRBV7-6,-,TRBD2
CASSEAAGTGGEKLFF,TGTGCCAGCAGTGAAGCCGCGGGGACAGGTGGGGAAAAACTGTTTTTT,TRBJ1-4,TRBV6-1,-,TRBD1
CASSVDTGKAFF,TGTGCCAGCAGCGTAGACACAGGGAAAGCTTTCTTT,TRBJ1-1,TRBV9,-,-
CASSVAGGSSYEQYF,TGTGCCAGCAGCGTAGCGGGGGGATCCTCCTACGAGCAGTACTTC,TRBJ2-7,TRBV9,-,TRBD2
CASSWTGPAYEQYF,TGTGCCAGCAGTTGGACAGGGCCAGCCTACGAGCAGTACTTC,TRBJ2-7,TRBV27,-,TRBD1
CASSPSGGAKQYF,TGTGCCAGCAGCCCTTCGGGGGGCGCCAAGCAGTACTTC,TRBJ2-7,TRBV7-6,-,-
CASSEPGQGAQPQHF,TGCGCCAGCAGTGAGCCGGGACAGGGGGCCCAGCCCCAGCATTTT,TRBJ1-5,TRBV10-1,-,TRBD1
CASSPRQGKHSGYTF,TGTGCCAGCAGCCCTAGACAGGGAAAGCATTCGGGCTACACCTTC,TRBJ1-2,TRBV7-8,-,TRBD1
CASSLDRGTGELFF,TGTGCCAGCAGCTTGGATCGGGGCACCGGGGAGCTGTTTTTT,TRBJ2-2,TRBV5-6,few,-
CASSLEGTGDSPLHF,TGTGCCAGCAGCTTGGAAGGGACAGGGGATTCACCCCTCCACTTT,TRBJ1-6,TRBV5-4,-,TRBD1
CASAKSGTAQETQYF,TGTGCTAGTGCCAAATCCGGGACAGCACAAGAGACCCAGTACTTC,TRBJ2-5,TRBV12-5,-,TRBD1
CASSSGNSPLHF,TGTGCCAGCAGCTCCGGTAATTCACCCCTCCACTTT,TRBJ1-6,TRBV27,-,-
CASSSQTPRGDSPLHF,TGTGCCAGTAGTTCTCAGACCCCCAGGGGTGATTCACCCCTCCACTTT,TRBJ1-6,TRBV19,-,-
CASSPYLSETTDTQYF,TGTGCCAGCAGCCCCTACCTCTCGGAGACCACAGATACGCAGTATTTT,TRBJ2-3,TRBV9,-,-
CASSAAGPGELFF,TGTGCCAGCAGTGCTGCGGGTCCCGGGGAGCTGTTTTTT,TRBJ2-2,TRBV2,few,-
CASLAASTDTQYF,TGTGCCTCTCTAGCGGCCAGCACAGATACGCAGTATTTT,TRBJ2-3,TRBV30,-,TRBD2
CASSYQRGRTDTQYF,TGTGCCAGCAGTTATCAGCGGGGGCGCACAGATACGCAGTATTTT,TRBJ2-3,TRBV6-5,-,TRBD2